The T cell receptor (beta chain) described here comes from a study of prognosis after radiotherapy for stage I lung cancer. Across the study: The tumor diagnosis was squamous cell carcinoma for six or seven patients and adenocarcinoma for roughly 11. Findings of the study overall: Patients' TRBV and TRBJ gene usage reportedly differed by presence or absence of metastases.

From genomic DNA, TCR beta CDR3 was amplified by two-round multiplex PCR. For every TRBV and TRBJ gene, a specific primer was used in first-round PCR. TCRdb recomputed calls from the multiplex PCR reads with MiXCR, one row per CDR3 protein. The sample records some 38,000 distinct CDR3 sequences, around 24% being singletons. The table lists this clonotype with many counts. Its antigen is unidentified. The V gene lost 7 bases and the J gene lost 3 bases, with 10 bases spanning the gap. Germline CDR1 is MNHNS and CDR2 is SASEGT. The CDR3 spans 13 residues. The sequenced sample was PBMCs, obtained before or after stereotactic body radiation therapy (not recorded which). This chain joins TRBV6-1 and TRBJ1-5, with D maybe TRBD1 (6 bases). This receptor was identified in a donor aged 50 or older with non-small cell lung cancer. The CDR3 DNA reads TGTGCCAGCATGACAGGTTACAATCAGCCCCAGCATTTT. Residues: CASMTGYNQPQHF.